This T cell receptor (beta chain) was retrieved from a study of blood T cell repertoires in COVID-19. In the study overall: COVID-19 samples, acute and convalescent, were from the United States, Italy and Spain. Nucleic acid was either cDNA or gDNA, and it came from T cells, B-cell-depleted T cells, or PBMCs.

Deletions cut 5 bases from V and 5 bases from J, with 21 bases between. Germline CDR1 SGHVS, CDR2 FQNEAQ. The CDR3 length is 16 residues. Recovered status applied to Cohort 3 donors who had two consecutive negative PCRs. It also applied to those with clearance or with symptom resolution. Sequenced by immunoSEQ multiplex PCR; TCRdb stores in-frame clones only, minus some. The sample has 400,000 or so clones, 90% seen once. Source material: PBMCs or T cells enriched from blood (not recorded which). The rearrangement joins TRBV7-8 to TRBJ1-1; D perhaps matches TRBD1 (6 bases). The receptor's source is a man younger than 35 who had recovered from COVID-19. This chain's CDR3 is CASSAPFGGARTEAFF. Here the CDR3 DNA reads TGTGCCAGCAGCGCACCCTTTGGGGGGGCGCGGACTGAAGCTTTCTTT.